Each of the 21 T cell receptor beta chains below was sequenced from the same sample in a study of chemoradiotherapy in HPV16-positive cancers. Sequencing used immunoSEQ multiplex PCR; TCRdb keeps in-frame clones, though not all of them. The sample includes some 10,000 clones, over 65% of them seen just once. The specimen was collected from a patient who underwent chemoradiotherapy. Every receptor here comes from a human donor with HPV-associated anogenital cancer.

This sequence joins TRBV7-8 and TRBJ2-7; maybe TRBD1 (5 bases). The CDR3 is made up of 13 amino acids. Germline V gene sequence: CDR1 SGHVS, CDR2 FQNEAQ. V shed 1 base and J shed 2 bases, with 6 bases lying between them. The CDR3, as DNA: TGTGCCAGCAGCTTAGGCAGGGCCTACGAGCAGTACTTC. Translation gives CASSLGRAYEQYF. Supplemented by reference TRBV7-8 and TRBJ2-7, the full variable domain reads GAGVSQSPRYKVAKRGQDVALRCDPISGHVSLFWYQQALGQGPEFLTYFQNEAQLDKSGLPSDRFFAERPEGSVSTLKIQRTQQEDSAVYLCASSLGRAYEQYFGPGTRLTVT.

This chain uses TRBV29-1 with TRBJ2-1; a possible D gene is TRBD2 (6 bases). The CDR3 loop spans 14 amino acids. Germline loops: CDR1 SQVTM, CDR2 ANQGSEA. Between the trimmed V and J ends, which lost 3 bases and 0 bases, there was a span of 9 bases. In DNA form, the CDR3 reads TGCAGCGTTGACGGGGGTCGCTCCTACAATGAGCAGTTCTTC. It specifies CSVDGGRSYNEQFF.

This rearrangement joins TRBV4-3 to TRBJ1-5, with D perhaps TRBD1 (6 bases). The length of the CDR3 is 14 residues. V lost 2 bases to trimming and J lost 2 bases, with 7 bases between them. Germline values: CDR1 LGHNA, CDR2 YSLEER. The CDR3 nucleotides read TGCGCCAGCAGCCAACACAGGGGCAATCAGCCCCAGCATTTT. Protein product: CASSQHRGNQPQHF.

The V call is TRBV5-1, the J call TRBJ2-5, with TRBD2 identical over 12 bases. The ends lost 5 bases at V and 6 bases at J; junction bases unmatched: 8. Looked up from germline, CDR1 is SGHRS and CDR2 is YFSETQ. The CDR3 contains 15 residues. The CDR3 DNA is TGCGCCAGCAGAGATCTAGCGGGAGGGCCCCAGACCCAGTACTTC. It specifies CASRDLAGGPQTQYF. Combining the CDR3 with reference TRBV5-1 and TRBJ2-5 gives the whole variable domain KAGVTQTPRYLIKTRGQQVTLSCSPISGHRSVSWYQQTPGQGLQFLFEYFSETQRNKGNFPGRFSGRQFSNSRSEMNVSTLELGDSALYLCASRDLAGGPQTQYFGPGTRLLVL.

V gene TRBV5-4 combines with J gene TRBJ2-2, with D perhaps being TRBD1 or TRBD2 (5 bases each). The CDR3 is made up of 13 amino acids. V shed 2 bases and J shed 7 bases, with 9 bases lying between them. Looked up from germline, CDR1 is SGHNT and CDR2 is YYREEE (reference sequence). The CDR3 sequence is CASSFGGRGELFF. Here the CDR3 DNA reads TGTGCCAGCAGCTTTGGGGGACGCGGGGAGCTGTTTTTT.

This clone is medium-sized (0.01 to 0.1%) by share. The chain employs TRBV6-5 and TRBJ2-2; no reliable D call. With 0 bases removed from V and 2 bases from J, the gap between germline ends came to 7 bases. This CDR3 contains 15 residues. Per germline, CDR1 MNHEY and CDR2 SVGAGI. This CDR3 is CASSYSQFNTGELFF. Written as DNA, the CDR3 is TGTGCCAGCAGTTACTCTCAGTTCAACACCGGGGAGCTGTTTTTT.

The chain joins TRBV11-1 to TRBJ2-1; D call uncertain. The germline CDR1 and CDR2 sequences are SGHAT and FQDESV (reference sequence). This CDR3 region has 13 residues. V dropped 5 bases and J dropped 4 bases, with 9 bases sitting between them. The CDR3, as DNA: TGTGCCAGCAGCCCGGCCCCTTACAATGAGCAGTTCTTC. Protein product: CASSPAPYNEQFF.

CDR3 bases: TGCAGCGTTGAAGGGTCGGGGGCCAGCACAGATACGCAGTATTTT. It is translated as CSVEGSGASTDTQYF. This chain connects TRBV29-1 to TRBJ2-3; D possibly uses TRBD1 or TRBD2 (6 bases each). Germline assignment: CDR1 SQVTM and CDR2 ANQGSEA. The CDR3 sequence is 15 residues long. Trimming took 1 base from V and 0 from J, leaving 11 bases between them.

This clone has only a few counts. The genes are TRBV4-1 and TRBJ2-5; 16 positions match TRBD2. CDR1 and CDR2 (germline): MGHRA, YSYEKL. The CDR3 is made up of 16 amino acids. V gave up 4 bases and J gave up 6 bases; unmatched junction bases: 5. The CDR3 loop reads CASSRGLAGGLKTQYF. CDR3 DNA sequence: TGCGCCAGCAGCCGGGGACTAGCGGGAGGGTTGAAGACCCAGTACTTC.

The CDR3 bases are TGCGCCAGCAGCCACAGGGGTCCCGTCGACGAGCAGTACTTC. Encoded protein: CASSHRGPVDEQYF. The chain joins TRBV5-1 to TRBJ2-7; 7 bases are a match to TRBD1. V dropped 4 bases and J dropped 5; count of bases not matched to a gene: 9. Germline CDR1 is SGHRS and CDR2 is YFSETQ. The CDR3 sequence is 14 residues long. Full variable domain (missing parts from reference TRBV5-1 and TRBJ2-7): KAGVTQTPRYLIKTRGQQVTLSCSPISGHRSVSWYQQTPGQGLQFLFEYFSETQRNKGNFPGRFSGRQFSNSRSEMNVSTLELGDSALYLCASSHRGPVDEQYFGPGTRLTVT.

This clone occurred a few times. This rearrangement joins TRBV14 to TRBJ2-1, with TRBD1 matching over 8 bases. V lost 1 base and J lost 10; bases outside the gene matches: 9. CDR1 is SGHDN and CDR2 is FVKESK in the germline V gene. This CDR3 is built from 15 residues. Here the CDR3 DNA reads TGTGCCAGCAGCCAAGGGACAGGGTCTCTTTGGGAGCAGTTCTTC. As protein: CASSQGTGSLWEQFF.

The CDR3 sequence is CASSARDSSTDTQYF. For the CDR3, the DNA is TGTGCCAGCAGCGCCCGGGACTCTAGCACAGATACGCAGTATTTT. This chain joins TRBV7-7 and TRBJ2-3, with D maybe TRBD2 (6 bases). From germline, CDR1 is SSHAT and CDR2 FNYEAQ (reference sequence). The CDR3 is 15 amino acids. Trimming pared 5 bases from V and 0 bases from J, leaving 12 bases between. Together with reference TRBV7-7 and TRBJ2-3, the CDR3 gives the full variable domain: GAGVSQSPRYKVTKRGQDVTLRCDPISSHATLYWYQQALGQGPEFLTYFNYEAQPDKSGLPSDRFSAERPEGSISTLTIQRTEQRDSAMYRCASSARDSSTDTQYFGPGTRLTVL.

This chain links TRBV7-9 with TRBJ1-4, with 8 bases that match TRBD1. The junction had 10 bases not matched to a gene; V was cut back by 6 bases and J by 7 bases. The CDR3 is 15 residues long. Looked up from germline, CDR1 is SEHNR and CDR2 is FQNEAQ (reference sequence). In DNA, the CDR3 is TGTGCCAGCAGAGCTCGGACAGGGCCGCGTGAAAAACTGTTTTTT. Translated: CASRARTGPREKLFF.

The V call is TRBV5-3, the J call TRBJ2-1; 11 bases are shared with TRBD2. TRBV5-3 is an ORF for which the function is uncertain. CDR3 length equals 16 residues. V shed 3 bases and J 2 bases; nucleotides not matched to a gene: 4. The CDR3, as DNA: TGTGCCAGAAGCTCCACGACTAGCGGGACCTACAATGAGCAGTTCTTC. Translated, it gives CARSSTTSGTYNEQFF.

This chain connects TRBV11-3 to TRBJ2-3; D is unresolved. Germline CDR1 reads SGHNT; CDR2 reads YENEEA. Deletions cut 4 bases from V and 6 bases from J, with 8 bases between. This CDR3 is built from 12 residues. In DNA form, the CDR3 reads TGTGCCAGCAGCTCAAGTGCGGATACGCAGTATTTT. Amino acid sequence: CASSSSADTQYF.

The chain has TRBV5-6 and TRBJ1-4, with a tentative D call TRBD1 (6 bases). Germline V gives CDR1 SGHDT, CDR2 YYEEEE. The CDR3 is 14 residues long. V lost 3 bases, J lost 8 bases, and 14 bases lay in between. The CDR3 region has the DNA TGTGCCAGCAGCTGGAGGGGGGTCCGGGAAAAACTGTTTTTT. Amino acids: CASSWRGVREKLFF. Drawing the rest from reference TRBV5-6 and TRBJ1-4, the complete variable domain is DAGVTQSPTHLIKTRGQQVTLRCSPKSGHDTVSWYQQALGQGPQFIFQYYEEEERQRGNFPDRFSGHQFPNYSSELNVNALLLGDSALYLCASSWRGVREKLFFGSGTQLSVL.

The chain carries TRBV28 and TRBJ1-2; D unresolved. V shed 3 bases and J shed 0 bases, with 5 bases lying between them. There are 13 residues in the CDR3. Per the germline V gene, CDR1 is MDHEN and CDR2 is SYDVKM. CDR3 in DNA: TGTGCCAGCAGTTTGGTCTCTAACTATGGCTACACCTTC. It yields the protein CASSLVSNYGYTF.

The CDR3 region is CASSESGTSGMEQFF. The CDR3, as DNA: TGTGCCAGCAGTGAAAGTGGGACTAGCGGGATGGAGCAGTTCTTC. The rearrangement uses TRBV6-1 and TRBJ2-1, with 13 bases identical to TRBD2. This CDR3 is built from 15 residues. Germline CDR1 is MNHNS and CDR2 is SASEGT. Losses at the gene ends were 2 bases for V and 10 bases for J; bases not matched to a gene: 5.

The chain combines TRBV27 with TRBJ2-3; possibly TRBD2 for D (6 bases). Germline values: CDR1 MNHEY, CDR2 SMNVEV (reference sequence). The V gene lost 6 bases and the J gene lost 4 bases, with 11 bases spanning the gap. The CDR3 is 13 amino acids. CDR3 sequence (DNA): TGTGCCAGCAGAACCTTAGCGGCAGATACGCAGTATTTT. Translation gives CASRTLAADTQYF.

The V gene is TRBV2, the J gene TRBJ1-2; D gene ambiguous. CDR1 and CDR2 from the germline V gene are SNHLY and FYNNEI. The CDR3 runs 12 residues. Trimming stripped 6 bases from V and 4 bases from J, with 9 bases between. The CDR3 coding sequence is TGTGCCAGCAGACTCGGGCTCTATGGCTACACCTTC. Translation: CASRLGLYGYTF.

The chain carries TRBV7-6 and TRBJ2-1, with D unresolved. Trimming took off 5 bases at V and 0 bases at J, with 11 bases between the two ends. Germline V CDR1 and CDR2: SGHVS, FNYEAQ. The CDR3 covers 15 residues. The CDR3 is CASSLSFSSYNEQFF. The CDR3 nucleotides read TGTGCCAGCAGCCTTTCCTTCAGCTCCTACAATGAGCAGTTCTTC.